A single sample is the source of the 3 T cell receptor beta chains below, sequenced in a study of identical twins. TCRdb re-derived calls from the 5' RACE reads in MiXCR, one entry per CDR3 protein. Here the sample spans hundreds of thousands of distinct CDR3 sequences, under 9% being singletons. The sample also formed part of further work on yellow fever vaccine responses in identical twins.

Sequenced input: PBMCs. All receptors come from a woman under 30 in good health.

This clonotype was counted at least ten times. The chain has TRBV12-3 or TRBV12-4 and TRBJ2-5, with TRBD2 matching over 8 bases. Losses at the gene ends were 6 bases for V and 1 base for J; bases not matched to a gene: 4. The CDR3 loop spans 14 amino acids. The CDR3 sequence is CASSRTSRQETQYF. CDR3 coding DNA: TGTGCCAGCAGCCGGACTAGCCGCCAAGAGACCCAGTACTTC.

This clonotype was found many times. The CDR3 nucleotides read TGCGCCAGCAGCCGGGATAGCTCGAACACCGGGGAGCTGTTTTTT. It translates to CASSRDSSNTGELFF. The chain combines TRBV5-1 with TRBJ2-2, with a possible D match to TRBD2 (5 bases). The length of the CDR3 is 15 residues. Per germline, CDR1 SGHRS and CDR2 YFSETQ. V lost 4 bases, J lost 0 bases, and 10 bases lay in between.

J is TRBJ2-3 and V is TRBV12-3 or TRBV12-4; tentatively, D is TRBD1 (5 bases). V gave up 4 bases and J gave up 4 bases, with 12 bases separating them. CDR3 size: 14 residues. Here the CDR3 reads CASSYSDSPDTQYF. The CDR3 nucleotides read TGTGCCAGCAGTTACTCTGACAGCCCAGATACGCAGTATTTT.